This T cell receptor beta chain comes out of a study of blood T cell repertoires in COVID-19. For the study at large: Acute and convalescent COVID-19 samples came from the United States, Italy and Spain. T cells, B-cell-depleted T cells, or PBMCs supplied cDNA or gDNA.

This clone was counted between two and nine times. The CDR3 extends over 15 amino acids. CDR1 is SGHAT, CDR2 FQNNGV, per germline. With 4 bases removed from V and 8 bases from J, the gap between germline ends came to 20 bases. In the original workflow: Researchers report that nucleated cell counts were estimated from reference gene primer amplification. Only in-frame clones appear in the TCRdb table, and some are missing; sequencing was by immunoSEQ multiplex PCR. From that table come the V and J calls and clone size; the DNA was used to work out D and trimming. Of 300,000 to 450,000 clones listed, around 84% were seen once; the top ten hold roughly 1.1%.

The specimen sequenced was peripheral blood. The chain has TRBV11-2 and TRBJ1-2, with D perhaps TRBD1 (6 bases). This sequence originates from a human donor with acute or convalescent COVID-19. The donor label of this sample is uncertain. The CDR3 region has the DNA TGTGCCAGCAGCTCGATACAGGGCGGGGGTGGCGGCTACACCTTC. Its protein product is CASSSIQGGGGGYTF. Complete variable domain (other parts from reference TRBV11-2 and TRBJ1-2): EAGVAQSPRYKIIEKRQSVAFWCNPISGHATLYWYQQILGQGPKLLIQFQNNGVVDDSQLPKDRFSAERLKGVDSTLKIQPAKLEDSAVYLCASSSIQGGGGGYTFGSGTRLTVV.